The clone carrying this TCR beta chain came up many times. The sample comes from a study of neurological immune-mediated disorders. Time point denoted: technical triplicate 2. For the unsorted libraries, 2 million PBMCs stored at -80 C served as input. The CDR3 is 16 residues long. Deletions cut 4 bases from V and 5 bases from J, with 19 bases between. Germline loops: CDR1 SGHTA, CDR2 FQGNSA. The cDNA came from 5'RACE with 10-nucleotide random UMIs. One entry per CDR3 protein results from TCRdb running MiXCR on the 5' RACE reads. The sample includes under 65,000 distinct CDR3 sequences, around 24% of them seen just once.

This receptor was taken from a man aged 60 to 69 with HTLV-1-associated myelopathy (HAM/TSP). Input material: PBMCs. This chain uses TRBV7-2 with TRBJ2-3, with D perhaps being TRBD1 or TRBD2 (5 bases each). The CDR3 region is CASSSPRDPSVDTQYF. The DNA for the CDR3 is TGTGCCAGCAGCTCCCCCCGGGACCCGTCGGTAGATACGCAGTATTTT.